This T cell receptor beta chain was recorded in a study of blood T cell repertoires in COVID-19. Looking at the study overall: PBMCs, B-cell-depleted T cells, or T cells were the source of the cDNA or gDNA that made up the material.

Germline lookup yields CDR1 MNHEY and CDR2 SMNVEV (reference sequence). Germline trimming cut 8 bases from V and 2 bases from J; bases unmatched to any gene: 12. The CDR3 extends over 16 amino acids. Seattle researchers signed up patients amid active infection and tracked them longitudinally. In the authors' workflow: Reference gene primer amplification gave nucleated cell count estimates. Only in-frame clones appear in the TCRdb table, and some are missing; sequencing was by immunoSEQ multiplex PCR. The D gene and trimming were derived from the DNA, and the V and J assignments and clone size from that table. Of approximately 230,000 clones in the sample, 88% are singletons; the top ten hold roughly 6.8%.

This chain joins TRBV27 and TRBJ2-3; 8 bases map to TRBD2. This sequence was found in a woman aged 25-40 years with COVID-19, enrolled during active disease. The sample was peripheral blood. CDR3 nucleotide sequence: TGTGCCAGCCTCTTACGTAGCGGGACAACCACAGATACGCAGTATTTT. It codes for CASLLRSGTTTDTQYF.